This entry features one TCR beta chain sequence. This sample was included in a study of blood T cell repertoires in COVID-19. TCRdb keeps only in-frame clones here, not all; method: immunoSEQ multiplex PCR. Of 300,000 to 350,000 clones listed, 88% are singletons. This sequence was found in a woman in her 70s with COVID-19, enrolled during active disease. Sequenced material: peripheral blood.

The CDR3 nucleotides are TGTGCCAGCAGTTCGTTACAGGGGCAGCCCCAGCATTTT. It translates to CASSSLQGQPQHF. This rearrangement joins TRBV12-3 or TRBV12-4 to TRBJ1-5; TRBD1 agrees at 7 bases. The CDR3 is 13 amino acids. Germline trimming cut 4 bases from V and 7 bases from J; bases unmatched to any gene: 4.